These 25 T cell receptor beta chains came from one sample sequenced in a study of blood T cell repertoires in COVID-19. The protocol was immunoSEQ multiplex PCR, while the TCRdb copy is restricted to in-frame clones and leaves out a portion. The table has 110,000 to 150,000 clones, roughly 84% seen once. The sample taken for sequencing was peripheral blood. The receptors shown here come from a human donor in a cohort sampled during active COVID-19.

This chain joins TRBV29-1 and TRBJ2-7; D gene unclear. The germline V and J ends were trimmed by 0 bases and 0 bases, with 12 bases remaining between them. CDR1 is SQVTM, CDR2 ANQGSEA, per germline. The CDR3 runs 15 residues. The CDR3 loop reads CSVEDWSLGSYEQYF. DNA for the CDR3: TGCAGCGTTGAAGATTGGAGCTTAGGCTCCTACGAGCAGTACTTC.

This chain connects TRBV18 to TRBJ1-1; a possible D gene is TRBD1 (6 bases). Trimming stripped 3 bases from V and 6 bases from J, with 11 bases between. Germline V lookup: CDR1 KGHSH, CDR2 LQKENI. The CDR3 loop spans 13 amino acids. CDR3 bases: TGTGCCAGCTCACCGTCTGAGGGGGCTGAAGCTTTCTTT. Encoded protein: CASSPSEGAEAFF. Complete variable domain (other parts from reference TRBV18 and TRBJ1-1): NAGVMQNPRHLVRRRGQEARLRCSPMKGHSHVYWYRQLPEEGLKFMVYLQKENIIDESGMPKERFSAEFPKEGPSILRIQQVVRGDSAAYFCASSPSEGAEAFFGQGTRLTVV.

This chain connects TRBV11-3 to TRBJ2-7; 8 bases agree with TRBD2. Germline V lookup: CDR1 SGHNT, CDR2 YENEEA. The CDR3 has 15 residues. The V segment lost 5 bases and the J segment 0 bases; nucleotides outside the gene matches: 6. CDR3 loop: CASSPRSGGSYEQYF. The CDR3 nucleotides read TGTGCCAGCAGCCCAAGGAGCGGGGGCTCCTACGAGCAGTACTTC.

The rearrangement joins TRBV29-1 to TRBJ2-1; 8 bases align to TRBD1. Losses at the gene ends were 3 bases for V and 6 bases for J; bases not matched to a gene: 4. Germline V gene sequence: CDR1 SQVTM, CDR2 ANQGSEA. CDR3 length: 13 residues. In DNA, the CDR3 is TGCAGCGTTGACAGGGGGCCTAGCAATGAGCAGTTCTTC. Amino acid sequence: CSVDRGPSNEQFF.

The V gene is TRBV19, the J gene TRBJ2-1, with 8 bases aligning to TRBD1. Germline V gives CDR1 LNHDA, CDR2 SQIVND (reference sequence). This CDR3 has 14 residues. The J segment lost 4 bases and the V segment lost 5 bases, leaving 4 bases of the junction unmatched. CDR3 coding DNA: TGTGCCAGTAGTTGGAGACAGGGGTACAATGAGCAGTTCTTC. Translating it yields CASSWRQGYNEQFF.

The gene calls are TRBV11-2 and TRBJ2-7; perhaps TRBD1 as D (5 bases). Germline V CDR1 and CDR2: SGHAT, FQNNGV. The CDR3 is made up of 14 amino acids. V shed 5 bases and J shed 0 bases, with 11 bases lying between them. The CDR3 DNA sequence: TGTGCCAGCAGCCCCCCGGACAACTCCTACGAGCAGTACGTC. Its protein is CASSPPDNSYEQYV.

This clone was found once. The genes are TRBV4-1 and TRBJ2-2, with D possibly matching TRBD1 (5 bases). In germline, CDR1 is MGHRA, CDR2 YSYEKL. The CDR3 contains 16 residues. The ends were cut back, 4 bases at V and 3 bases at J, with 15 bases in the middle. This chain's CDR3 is CASSPRGGVDTGELFF. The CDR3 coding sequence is TGCGCCAGCAGCCCTAGGGGCGGAGTGGACACCGGGGAGCTGTTTTTT.

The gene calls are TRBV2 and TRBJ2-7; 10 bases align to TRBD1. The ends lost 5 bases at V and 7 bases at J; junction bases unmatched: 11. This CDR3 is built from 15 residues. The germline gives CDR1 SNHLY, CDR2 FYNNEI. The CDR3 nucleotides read TGTGCCAGCAGTCCAGGGACAGGGGCGGCCTGGGAGCAGTACTTC. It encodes CASSPGTGAAWEQYF.

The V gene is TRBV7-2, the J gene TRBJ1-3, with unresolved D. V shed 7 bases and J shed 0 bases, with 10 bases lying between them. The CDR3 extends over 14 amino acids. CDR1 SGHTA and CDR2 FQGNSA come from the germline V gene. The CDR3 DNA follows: TGTGCCAGCAAAAGTCTCAGCTCTGGAAACACCATATATTTT. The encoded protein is CASKSLSSGNTIYF.

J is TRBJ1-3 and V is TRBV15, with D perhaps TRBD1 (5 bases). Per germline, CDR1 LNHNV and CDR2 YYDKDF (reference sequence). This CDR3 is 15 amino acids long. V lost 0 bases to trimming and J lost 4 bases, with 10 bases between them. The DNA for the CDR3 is TGTGCCACCAGCAGAGATTCGGCAGGGGGAAACACCATATATTTT. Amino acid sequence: CATSRDSAGGNTIYF.

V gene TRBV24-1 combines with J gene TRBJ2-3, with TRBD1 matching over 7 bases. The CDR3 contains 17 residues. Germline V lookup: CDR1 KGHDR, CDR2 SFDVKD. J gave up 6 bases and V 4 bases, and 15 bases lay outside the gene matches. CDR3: CATSESGQTGRRDTQYF. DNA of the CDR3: TGTGCCACCAGTGAATCCGGACAGACAGGGCGTCGGGATACGCAGTATTTT.

CDR3 in DNA: TGTGCCAGCAGTTTAGGGTCACAGATTAATTCACCCCTCCACTTT. Protein product: CASSLGSQINSPLHF. V usage is TRBV28 and J usage is TRBJ1-6, with unresolved D. The germline V gene has CDR1 MDHEN and CDR2 SYDVKM. V was clipped by 2 bases and J by 6 bases, with 11 bases between them. This CDR3 is built from 15 residues.

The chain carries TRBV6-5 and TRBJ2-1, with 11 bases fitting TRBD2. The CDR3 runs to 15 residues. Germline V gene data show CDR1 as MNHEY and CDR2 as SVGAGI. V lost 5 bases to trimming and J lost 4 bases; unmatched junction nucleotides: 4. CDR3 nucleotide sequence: TGTGCCAGCAGTACCGGGACTAGCGGTTACAATGAGCAGTTCTTC. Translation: CASSTGTSGYNEQFF.

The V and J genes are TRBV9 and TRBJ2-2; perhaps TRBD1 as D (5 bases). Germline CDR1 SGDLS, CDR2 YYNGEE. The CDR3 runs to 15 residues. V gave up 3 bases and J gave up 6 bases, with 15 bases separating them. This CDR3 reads CASSALRERAGELFF. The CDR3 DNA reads TGTGCCAGCAGCGCTCTCAGGGAACGGGCCGGGGAGCTGTTTTTT.

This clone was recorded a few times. The CDR3: CASSLNGGQDIYGYTF. The CDR3 DNA reads as TGTGCCAGCAGCTTAAATGGAGGGCAGGATATCTATGGCTACACCTTC. The chain joins TRBV7-3 to TRBJ1-2; D ambiguous. The CDR3 length is 16 residues. Germline V gives CDR1 SGHTA, CDR2 FQGTGA. V lost 1 base, J lost 4 bases, and 16 bases lay in between.

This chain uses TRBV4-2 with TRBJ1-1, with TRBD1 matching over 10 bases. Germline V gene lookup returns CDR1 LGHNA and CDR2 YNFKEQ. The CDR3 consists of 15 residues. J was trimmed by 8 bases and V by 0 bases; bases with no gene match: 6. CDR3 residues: CASSQDWLTGGEAFF. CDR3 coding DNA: TGTGCCAGCAGCCAAGATTGGTTGACAGGGGGCGAAGCTTTCTTT.

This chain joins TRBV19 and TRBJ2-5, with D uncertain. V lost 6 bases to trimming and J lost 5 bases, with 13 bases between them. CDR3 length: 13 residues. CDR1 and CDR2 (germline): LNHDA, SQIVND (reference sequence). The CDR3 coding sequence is TGTGCCAGTAGCCAGGTCCAAAGGGAGACCCAGTACTTC. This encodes CASSQVQRETQYF.

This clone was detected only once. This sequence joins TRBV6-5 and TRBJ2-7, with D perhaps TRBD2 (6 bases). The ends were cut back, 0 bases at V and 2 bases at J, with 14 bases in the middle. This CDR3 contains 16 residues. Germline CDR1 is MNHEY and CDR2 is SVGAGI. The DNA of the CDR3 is TGTGCCAGCAGTTACTCGTTCGGGGGTCGAGCCTACGAGCAGTACTTC. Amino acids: CASSYSFGGRAYEQYF.

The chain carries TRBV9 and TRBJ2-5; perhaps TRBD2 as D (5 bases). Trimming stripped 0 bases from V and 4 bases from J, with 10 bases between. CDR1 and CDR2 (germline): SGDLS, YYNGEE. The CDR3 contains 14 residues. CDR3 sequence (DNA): TGTGCCAGCAGCGTAGACGAGGGCAGAGAGACCCAGTACTTC. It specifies CASSVDEGRETQYF.

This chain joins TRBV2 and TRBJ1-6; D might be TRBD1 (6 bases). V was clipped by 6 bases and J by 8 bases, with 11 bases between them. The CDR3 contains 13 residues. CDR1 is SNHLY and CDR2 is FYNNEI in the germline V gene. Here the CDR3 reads CASRGRQDSPLHF. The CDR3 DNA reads TGTGCCAGCAGGGGTAGACAGGATTCACCCCTCCACTTT.

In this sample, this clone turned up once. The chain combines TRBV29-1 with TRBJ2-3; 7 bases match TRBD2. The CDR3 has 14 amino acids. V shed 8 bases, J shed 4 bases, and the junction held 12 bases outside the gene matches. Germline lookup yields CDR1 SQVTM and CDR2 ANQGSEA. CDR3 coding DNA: TGCAGCCTCCGCGGGGGTCGTAAAGCAGATACGCAGTATTTT. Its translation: CSLRGGRKADTQYF.

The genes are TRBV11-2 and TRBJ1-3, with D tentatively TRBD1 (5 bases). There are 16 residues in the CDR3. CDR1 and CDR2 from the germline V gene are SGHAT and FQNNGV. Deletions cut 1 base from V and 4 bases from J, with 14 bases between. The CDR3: CASSLGGRVTGNTIYF. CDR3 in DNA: TGTGCCAGCAGCTTAGGTGGCAGGGTGACCGGAAACACCATATATTTT.

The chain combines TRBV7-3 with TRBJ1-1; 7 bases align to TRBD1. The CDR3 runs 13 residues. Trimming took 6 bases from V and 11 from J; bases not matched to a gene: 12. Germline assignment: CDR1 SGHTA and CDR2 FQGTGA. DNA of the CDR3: TGTGCCAGCAGTCCAGGGGGGTCCCCGAGGGCTTTCTTT. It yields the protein CASSPGGSPRAFF.

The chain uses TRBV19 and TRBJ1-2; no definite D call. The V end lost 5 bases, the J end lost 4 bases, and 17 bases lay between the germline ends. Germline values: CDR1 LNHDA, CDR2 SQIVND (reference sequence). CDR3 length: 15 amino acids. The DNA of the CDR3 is TGTGCCAGTAGTCCCCAGGTTTCATTAGTCTATGGCTACACCTTC. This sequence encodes CASSPQVSLVYGYTF.

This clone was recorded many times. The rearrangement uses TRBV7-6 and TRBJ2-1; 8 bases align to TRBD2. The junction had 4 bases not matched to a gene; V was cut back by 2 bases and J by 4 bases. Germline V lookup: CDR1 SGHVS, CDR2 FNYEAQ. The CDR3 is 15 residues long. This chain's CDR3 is CASSLRIAGYNEQFF. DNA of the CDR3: TGTGCCAGCAGCTTACGCATAGCGGGGTACAATGAGCAGTTCTTC.